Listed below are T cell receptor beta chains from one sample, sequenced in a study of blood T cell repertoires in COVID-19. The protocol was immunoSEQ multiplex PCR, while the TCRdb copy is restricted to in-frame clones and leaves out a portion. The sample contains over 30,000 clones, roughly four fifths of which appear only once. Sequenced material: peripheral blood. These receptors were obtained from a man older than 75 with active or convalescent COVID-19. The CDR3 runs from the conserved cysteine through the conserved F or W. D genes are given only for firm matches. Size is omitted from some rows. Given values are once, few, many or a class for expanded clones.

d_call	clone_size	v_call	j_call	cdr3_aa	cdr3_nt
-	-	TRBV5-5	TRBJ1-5	CASSLENARVQPQHF	TGTGCCAGCAGCTTGGAGAACGCCAGGGTTCAGCCCCAGCATTTT
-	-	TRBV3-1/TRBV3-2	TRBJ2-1	CASSQDITGADEQFF	TGTGCCAGCAGCCAAGATATAACGGGAGCGGATGAGCAGTTCTTC
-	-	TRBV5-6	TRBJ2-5	CASSLGGAAWGTQYF	TGTGCCAGCAGCCTGGGTGGGGCGGCGTGGGGGACCCAGTACTTC
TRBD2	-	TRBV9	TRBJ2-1	CASSIGTSIYNEQFF	TGTGCCAGCAGCATCGGGACTAGCATTTACAATGAGCAGTTCTTC
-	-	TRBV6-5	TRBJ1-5	CASSSVPGDSNQPQHF	TGTGCCAGCAGTTCAGTTCCCGGGGATAGCAATCAGCCCCAGCATTTT
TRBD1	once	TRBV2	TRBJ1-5	CASSDLQTGDQPQHF	TGTGCCAGCAGTGATCTCCAAACAGGGGATCAGCCCCAGCATTTT
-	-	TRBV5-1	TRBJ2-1	CASSLPGSSYNEQFF	TGCGCCAGCAGCCTGCCGGGGAGCTCCTACAATGAGCAGTTCTTC
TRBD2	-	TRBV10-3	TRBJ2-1	CAIRGTSGSYNEQFF	TGTGCCATCAGAGGGACTAGCGGGAGTTACAATGAGCAGTTCTTC
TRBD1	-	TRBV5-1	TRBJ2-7	CASSSRTGGSYEQYF	TGCGCCAGCAGCTCCAGGACAGGCGGCTCCTACGAGCAGTACTTC
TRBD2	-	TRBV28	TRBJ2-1	CASSTSGRASNEQFF	TGTGCCAGCAGTACTAGCGGGAGGGCCAGTAATGAGCAGTTCTTC
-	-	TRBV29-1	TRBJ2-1	CSVEGLPRREQFF	TGCAGCGTTGAGGGCCTACCCCGGCGTGAGCAGTTCTTC
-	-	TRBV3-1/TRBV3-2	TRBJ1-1	CASSQEGANTEAFF	TGTGCCAGCAGCCAAGAGGGGGCGAACACTGAAGCTTTCTTT
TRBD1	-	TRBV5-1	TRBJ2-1	CASSLGGTGDNEQFF	TGCGCCAGCAGCTTGGGAGGGACAGGGGACAATGAGCAGTTCTTC
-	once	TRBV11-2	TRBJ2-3	CASSLDRQDTQYF	TGTGCCAGCAGCTTAGATCGACAGGATACGCAGTATTTT
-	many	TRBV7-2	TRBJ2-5	CASSSFPRGLGETQYF	TGTGCCAGCAGCTCCTTCCCCCGAGGGTTAGGAGAGACCCAGTACTTC
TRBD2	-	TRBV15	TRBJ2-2	CATSSGLAGRGGELFF	TGTGCCACCAGCAGCGGACTAGCGGGACGCGGCGGGGAGCTGTTTTTT
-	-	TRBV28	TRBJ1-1	CASSLPVNTEAFF	TGTGCCAGCAGCCTTCCCGTGAACACTGAAGCTTTCTTT
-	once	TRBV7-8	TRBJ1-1	CASSLQGGEGDTEAFF	TGTGCCAGCAGCTTACAAGGAGGCGAGGGGGACACTGAAGCTTTCTTT
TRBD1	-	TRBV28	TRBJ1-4	CASTGSGTGLNEKLFF	TGTGCCAGCACCGGATCCGGGACAGGGCTGAATGAAAAACTGTTTTTT
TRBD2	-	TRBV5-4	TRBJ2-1	CASSPGDSGTPVGQFF	TGTGCCAGCAGCCCCGGGGATAGCGGGACTCCTGTCGGGCAGTTCTTC
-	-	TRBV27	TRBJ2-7	CASSSRAGVYEQYF	TGTGCCAGCAGTTCCCGGGCAGGGGTCTACGAGCAGTACTTC
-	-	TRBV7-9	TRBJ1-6	CASCRDTNNSPLHF	TGTGCCAGCTGCCGGGACACCAATAATTCACCCCTCCACTTT